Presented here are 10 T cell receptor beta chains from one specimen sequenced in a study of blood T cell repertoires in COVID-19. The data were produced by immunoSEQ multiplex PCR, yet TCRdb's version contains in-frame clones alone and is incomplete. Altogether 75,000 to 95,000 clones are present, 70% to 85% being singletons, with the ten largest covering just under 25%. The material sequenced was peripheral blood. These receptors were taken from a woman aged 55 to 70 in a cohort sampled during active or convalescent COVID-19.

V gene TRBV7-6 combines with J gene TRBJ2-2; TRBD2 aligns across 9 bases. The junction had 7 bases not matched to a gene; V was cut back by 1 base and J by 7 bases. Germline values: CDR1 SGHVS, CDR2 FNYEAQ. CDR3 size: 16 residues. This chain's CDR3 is CASSLDAGLARGELFF. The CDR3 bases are TGTGCCAGCAGCTTAGATGCGGGACTAGCTCGCGGGGAGCTGTTTTTT.

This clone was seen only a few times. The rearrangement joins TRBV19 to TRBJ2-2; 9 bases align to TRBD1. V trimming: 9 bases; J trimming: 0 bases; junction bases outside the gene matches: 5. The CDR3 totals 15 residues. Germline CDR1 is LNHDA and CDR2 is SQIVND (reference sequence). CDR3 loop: CASRTGAANTGELFF. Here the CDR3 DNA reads TGTGCCAGCAGGACAGGGGCCGCGAACACCGGGGAGCTGTTTTTT.

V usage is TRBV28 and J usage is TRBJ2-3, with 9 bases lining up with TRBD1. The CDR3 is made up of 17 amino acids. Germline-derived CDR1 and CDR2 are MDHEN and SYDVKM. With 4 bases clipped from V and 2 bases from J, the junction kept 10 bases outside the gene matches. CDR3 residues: CASSSAWDRDLTDTQYF. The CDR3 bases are TGTGCCAGCAGTTCGGCCTGGGACAGGGACCTCACAGATACGCAGTATTTT. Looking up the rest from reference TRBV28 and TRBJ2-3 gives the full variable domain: DVKVTQSSRYLVKRTGEKVFLECVQDMDHENMFWYRQDPGLGLRLIYFSYDVKMKEKGDIPEGYSVSREKKERFSLILESASTNQTSMYLCASSSAWDRDLTDTQYFGPGTRLTVL.

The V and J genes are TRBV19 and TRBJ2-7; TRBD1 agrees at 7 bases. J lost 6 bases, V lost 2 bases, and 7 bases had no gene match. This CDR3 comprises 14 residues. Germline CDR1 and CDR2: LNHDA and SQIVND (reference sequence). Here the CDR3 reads CASSIRQGFSEQYF. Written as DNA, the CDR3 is TGTGCCAGTAGTATACGACAGGGATTTTCCGAGCAGTACTTC.

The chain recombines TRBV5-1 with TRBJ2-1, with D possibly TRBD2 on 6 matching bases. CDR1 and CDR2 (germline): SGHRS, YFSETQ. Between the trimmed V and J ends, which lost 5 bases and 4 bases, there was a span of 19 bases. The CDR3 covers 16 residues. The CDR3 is CASRPTAGSSYNEQFF. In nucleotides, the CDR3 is TGCGCCAGCAGGCCGACGGCGGGGAGCTCGTACAATGAGCAGTTCTTC.

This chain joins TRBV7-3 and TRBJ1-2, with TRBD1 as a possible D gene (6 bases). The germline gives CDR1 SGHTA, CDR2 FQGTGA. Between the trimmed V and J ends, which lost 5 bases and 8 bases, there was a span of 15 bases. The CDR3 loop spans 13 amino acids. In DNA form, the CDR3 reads TGTGCCAGCAGCCCTAACAGGGAGGGCGGCTACACCTTC. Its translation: CASSPNREGGYTF.

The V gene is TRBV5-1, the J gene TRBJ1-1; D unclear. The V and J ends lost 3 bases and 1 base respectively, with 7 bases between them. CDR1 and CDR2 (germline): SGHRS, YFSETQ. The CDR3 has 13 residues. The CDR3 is CASSYSGNTEAFF. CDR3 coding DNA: TGCGCCAGCAGCTACAGTGGGAACACTGAAGCTTTCTTT.

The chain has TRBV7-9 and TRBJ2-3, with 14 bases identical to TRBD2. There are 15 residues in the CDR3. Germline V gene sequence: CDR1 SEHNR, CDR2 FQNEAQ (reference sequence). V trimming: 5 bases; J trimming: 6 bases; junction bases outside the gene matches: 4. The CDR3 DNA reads TGTGCCAGCAGCCAGACTAGCGGGGGGGCTGATACGCAGTATTTT. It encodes CASSQTSGGADTQYF.

CDR3 nucleotides: TGTGCCAGCAGCTTGGATCTCCACAGGGGGCTTAAGGATGAGCAGTTCTTC. It translates to CASSLDLHRGLKDEQFF. The rearrangement joins TRBV5-6 to TRBJ2-1; 9 positions match TRBD1. The CDR3 runs 17 residues. Germline values: CDR1 SGHDT, CDR2 YYEEEE. V dropped 0 bases and J dropped 8; count of bases not matched to a gene: 12.

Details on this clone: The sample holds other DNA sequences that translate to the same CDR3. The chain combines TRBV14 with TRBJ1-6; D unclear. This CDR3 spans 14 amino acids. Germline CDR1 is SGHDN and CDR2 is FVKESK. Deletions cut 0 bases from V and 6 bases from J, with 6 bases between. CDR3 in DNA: TGTGCCAGCAGCCAAGATGGCGGTAATTCACCCCTCCACTTT. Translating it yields CASSQDGGNSPLHF.